The 12 T cell receptor beta chains given below trace back to one sample, sequenced in a study of CD8+ T cells in alopecia areata. Treatment specified: oral pan-JAK inhibitor, 5-10 mg twice daily. Following RNA extraction, reverse transcription yielded cDNA that acted as the sequencing template. Measured with immunoSEQ multiplex PCR; TCRdb has only the in-frame clones, and not every one. The profile shows 200,000 to 250,000 clones, more than 45% of them singletons. Here the sequenced sample was CD4+ T cells sorted from blood, taken at week 4, from a patient treated with tofacitinib. These receptors originate from a human donor with alopecia areata.

The chain combines TRBV10-2 with TRBJ2-7; maybe TRBD1 (5 bases). The germline V gene encodes CDR1 WSHSY and CDR2 SAAADI. The CDR3 contains 12 residues. The V and J ends lost 2 bases and 9 bases respectively, with 11 bases between them. The CDR3 sequence: CASSEDSSLQYF. CDR3 sequence (DNA): TGCGCCAGCAGTGAGGACAGTTCGCTGCAGTACTTC.

This clone is a singleton in its sample. The CDR3 reads CASSLTAQETQYF. DNA for the CDR3: TGTGCCAGCAGCTTGACAGCACAAGAGACCCAGTACTTC. V and J are TRBV5-5 and TRBJ2-5, with D uncertain. The germline V gene has CDR1 SGHKS and CDR2 YYEKEE (reference sequence). The CDR3 is made up of 13 amino acids. V lost 1 base to trimming and J lost 2 bases, with 6 bases between them.

This chain joins TRBV27 and TRBJ2-7; unclear D gene. CDR1 MNHEY and CDR2 SMNVEV come from the germline V gene (reference sequence). CDR3 length: 15 amino acids. Trimming pared 3 bases from V and 4 bases from J, leaving 16 bases between. This chain's CDR3 is CASSFLYHDAYEQYF. The CDR3 DNA sequence: TGTGCCAGCAGTTTTCTCTATCACGATGCTTACGAGCAGTACTTC.

The gene calls are TRBV7-2 and TRBJ1-5; D remains ambiguous. The V gene's germline CDR1 is SGHTA and CDR2 FQGNSA. There are 14 residues in the CDR3. V was cut by 1 base and J by 2 bases, with 6 bases left in between. The CDR3 protein is CASSLGQGNQPQHF. The DNA for the CDR3 is TGTGCCAGCAGCTTAGGCCAGGGCAATCAGCCCCAGCATTTT.

The chain is built from TRBV27 and TRBJ2-7; the match to TRBD2 covers 7 bases. CDR1 is MNHEY and CDR2 is SMNVEV in the germline V gene (reference sequence). CDR3 length equals 16 residues. The J segment lost 7 bases and the V segment lost 3 bases, leaving 15 bases of the junction unmatched. CDR3: CASSFNPWGGLREQYF. DNA for the CDR3: TGTGCCAGCAGTTTCAACCCTTGGGGAGGGCTTCGGGAGCAGTACTTC.

The chain employs TRBV28 and TRBJ2-3; D is unclear. In germline, CDR1 is MDHEN, CDR2 SYDVKM. This CDR3 is built from 17 residues. Trimming removed 2 bases at V and 1 base at J, with 16 bases between. In nucleotides, the CDR3 is TGTGCCAGCAGTTTAAAAGCGACGGTTTCAGGCACAGATACGCAGTATTTT. It yields the protein CASSLKATVSGTDTQYF.

The gene calls are TRBV5-1 and TRBJ2-2; D is possibly TRBD2 (7 bases). The germline V gene encodes CDR1 SGHRS and CDR2 YFSETQ. This CDR3 region has 15 residues. The V end lost 4 bases, the J end lost 5 bases, and 15 bases lay between the germline ends. The CDR3 here is CASSPRGAGTGELFF. The CDR3 DNA follows: TGCGCCAGCAGCCCCCGGGGGGCCGGGACCGGGGAGCTGTTTTTT.

In DNA, the CDR3 is TGTGCCAGCAGCGATACTAGCGGGGGGCCTTCATACAATGAGCAGTTCTTC. Amino acids: CASSDTSGGPSYNEQFF. The chain recombines TRBV14 with TRBJ2-1, with TRBD2 matching 12 bases. CDR1 is SGHDN and CDR2 is FVKESK in the germline V gene. The CDR3 is 17 amino acids. The V segment lost 5 bases and the J segment 4 bases; nucleotides outside the gene matches: 9. Variable domain in full (rest from reference TRBV14 and TRBJ2-1): EAGVTQFPSHSVIEKGQTVTLRCDPISGHDNLYWYRRVMGKEIKFLLHFVKESKQDESGMPNNRFLAERTGGTYSTLKVQPAELEDSGVYFCASSDTSGGPSYNEQFFGPGTRLTVL.

This chain links TRBV27 with TRBJ2-5; D not resolved. CDR3 size: 14 residues. The germline gives CDR1 MNHEY, CDR2 SMNVEV (reference sequence). Between the trimmed V and J ends, which lost 3 bases and 5 bases, there was a span of 13 bases. CDR3: CASSFVVGDETQYF. CDR3 coding DNA: TGTGCCAGCAGTTTCGTAGTAGGCGACGAGACCCAGTACTTC.

The rearrangement links TRBV25-1 to TRBJ2-1, with TRBD2 matching over 7 bases. The CDR3 contains 15 residues. Germline CDR1 is MGHDK and CDR2 is SYGVNS. V dropped 8 bases and J dropped 8; count of bases not matched to a gene: 15. CDR3 residues: CASSGRAVKLDEQFF. DNA of the CDR3: TGTGCCAGCTCGGGGAGGGCGGTGAAGTTGGATGAGCAGTTCTTC.

The chain combines TRBV4-3 with TRBJ2-3; 7 bases map to TRBD2. The CDR3 loop spans 15 amino acids. Germline CDR1 reads LGHNA; CDR2 reads YSLEER. Trimming cost V 8 bases and J 0 bases; bases outside gene matches: 8. CDR3 residues: CASGRWGGSTDTQYF. The CDR3 DNA is TGCGCCAGCGGTCGATGGGGGGGAAGCACAGATACGCAGTATTTT.

Only one count was recorded for this clone. The chain joins TRBV29-1 to TRBJ2-1; 7 positions match TRBD2. Trimming cost V 5 bases and J 2 bases; bases outside gene matches: 6. This CDR3 contains 14 residues. Germline V gene data show CDR1 as SQVTM and CDR2 as ANQGSEA. As DNA, the CDR3 is TGCAGCGTTCTTGGCGGGGGAACCTACAATGAGCAGTTCTTC. It yields the protein CSVLGGGTYNEQFF.